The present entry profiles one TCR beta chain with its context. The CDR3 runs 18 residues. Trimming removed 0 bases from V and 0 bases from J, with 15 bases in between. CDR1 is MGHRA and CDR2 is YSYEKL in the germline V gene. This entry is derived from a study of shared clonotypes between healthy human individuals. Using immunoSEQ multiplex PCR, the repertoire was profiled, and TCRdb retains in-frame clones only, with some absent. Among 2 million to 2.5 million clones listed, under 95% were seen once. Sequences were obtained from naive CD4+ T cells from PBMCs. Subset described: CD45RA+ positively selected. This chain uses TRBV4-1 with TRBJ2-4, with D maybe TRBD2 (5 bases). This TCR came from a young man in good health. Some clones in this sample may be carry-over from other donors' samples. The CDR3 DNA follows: TGCGCCAGCAGCCAAGATAAAGCTAGCCCGATAGCCAAAAACATTCAGTACTTC. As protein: CASSQDKASPIAKNIQYF.